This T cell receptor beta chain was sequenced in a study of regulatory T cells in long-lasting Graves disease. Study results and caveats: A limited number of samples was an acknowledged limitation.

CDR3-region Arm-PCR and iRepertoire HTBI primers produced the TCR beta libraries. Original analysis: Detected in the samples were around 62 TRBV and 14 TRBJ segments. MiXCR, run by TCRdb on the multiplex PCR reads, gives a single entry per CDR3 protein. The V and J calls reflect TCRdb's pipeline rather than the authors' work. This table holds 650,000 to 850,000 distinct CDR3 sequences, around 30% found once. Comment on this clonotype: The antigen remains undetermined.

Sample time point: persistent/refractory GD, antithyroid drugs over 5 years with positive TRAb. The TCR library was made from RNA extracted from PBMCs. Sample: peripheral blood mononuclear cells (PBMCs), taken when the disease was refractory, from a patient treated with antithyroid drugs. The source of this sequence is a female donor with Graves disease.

CDR3 protein: CASSLLAGGPRTDTQYF. In DNA form, the CDR3 reads TGTGCCAGCAGCTTACTAGCGGGAGGGCCTAGGACAGATACGCAGTATTTT. The chain has TRBV7-9 and TRBJ2-3; 12 bases map to TRBD2. The germline CDR1 and CDR2 sequences are SEHNR and FQNEAQ (reference sequence). Trimming cost V 2 bases and J 3 bases; bases outside gene matches: 6. This CDR3 is 17 amino acids long.